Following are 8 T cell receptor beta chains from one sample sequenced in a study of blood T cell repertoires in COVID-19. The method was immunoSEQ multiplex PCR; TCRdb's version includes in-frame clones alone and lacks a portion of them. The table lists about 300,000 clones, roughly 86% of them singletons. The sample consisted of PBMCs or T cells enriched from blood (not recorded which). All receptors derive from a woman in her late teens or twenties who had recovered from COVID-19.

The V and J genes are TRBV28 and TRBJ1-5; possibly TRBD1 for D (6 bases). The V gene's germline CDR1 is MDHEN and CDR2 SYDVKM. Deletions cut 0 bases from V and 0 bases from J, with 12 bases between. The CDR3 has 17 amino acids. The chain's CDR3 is CASSLWARGYSNQPQHF. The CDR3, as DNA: TGTGCCAGCAGTTTATGGGCCAGGGGATATAGCAATCAGCCCCAGCATTTT.

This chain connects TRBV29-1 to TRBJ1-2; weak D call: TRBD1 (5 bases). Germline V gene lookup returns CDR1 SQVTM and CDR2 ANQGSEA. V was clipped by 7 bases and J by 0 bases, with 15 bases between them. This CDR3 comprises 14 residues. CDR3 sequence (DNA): TGCAGCGCGCTCCGACAGCCTGCTAACTATGGCTACACCTTC. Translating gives CSALRQPANYGYTF.

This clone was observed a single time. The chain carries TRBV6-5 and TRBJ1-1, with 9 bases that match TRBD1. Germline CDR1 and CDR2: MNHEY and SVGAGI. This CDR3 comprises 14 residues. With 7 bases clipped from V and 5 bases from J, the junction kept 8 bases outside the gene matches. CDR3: CASTGGTGPTEAFF. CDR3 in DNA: TGTGCCAGCACGGGAGGGACAGGGCCTACTGAAGCTTTCTTT.

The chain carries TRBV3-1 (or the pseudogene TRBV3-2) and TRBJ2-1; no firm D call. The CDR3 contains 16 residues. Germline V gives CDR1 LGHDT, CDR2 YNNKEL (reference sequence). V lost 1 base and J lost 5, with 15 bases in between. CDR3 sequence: CASSQAFTELHNEQFF. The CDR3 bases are TGTGCCAGCAGCCAAGCCTTTACCGAGCTGCACAATGAGCAGTTCTTC.

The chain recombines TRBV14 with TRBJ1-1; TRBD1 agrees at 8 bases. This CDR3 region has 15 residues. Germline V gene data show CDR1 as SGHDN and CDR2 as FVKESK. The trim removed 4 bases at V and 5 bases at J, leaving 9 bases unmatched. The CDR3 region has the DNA TGTGCCAGCAGCCCCTTTGGCAGACAGGGGACTGAAGCTTTCTTT. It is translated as CASSPFGRQGTEAFF.

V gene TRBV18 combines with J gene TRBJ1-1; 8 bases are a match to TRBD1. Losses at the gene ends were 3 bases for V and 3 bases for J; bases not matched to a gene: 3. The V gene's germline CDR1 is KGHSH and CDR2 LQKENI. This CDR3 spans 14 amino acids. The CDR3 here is CASSPQGADTEAFF. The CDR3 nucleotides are TGTGCCAGCTCACCTCAGGGGGCTGACACTGAAGCTTTCTTT.

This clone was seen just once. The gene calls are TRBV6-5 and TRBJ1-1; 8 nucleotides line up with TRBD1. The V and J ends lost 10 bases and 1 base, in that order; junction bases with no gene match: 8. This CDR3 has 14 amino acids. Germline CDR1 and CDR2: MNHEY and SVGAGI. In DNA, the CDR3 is TGTGCCACCTCCCGGGACAGGACGAACACTGAAGCTTTCTTT. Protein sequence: CATSRDRTNTEAFF.

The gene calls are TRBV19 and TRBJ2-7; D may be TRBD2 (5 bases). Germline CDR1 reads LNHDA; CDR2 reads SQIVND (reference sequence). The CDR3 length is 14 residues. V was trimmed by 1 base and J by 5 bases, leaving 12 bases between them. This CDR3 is CASSIAGWSNEQYF. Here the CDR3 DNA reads TGTGCCAGTAGTATAGCGGGGTGGTCAAACGAGCAGTACTTC. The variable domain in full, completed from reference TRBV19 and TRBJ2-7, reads DGGITQSPKYLFRKEGQNVTLSCEQNLNHDAMYWYRQDPGQGLRLIYYSQIVNDFQKGDIAEGYSVSREKKESFPLTVTSAQKNPTAFYLCASSIAGWSNEQYFGPGTRLTVT.